This record covers a single T cell receptor (beta chain). This sample stems from a study of control samples from healthy donors and cancer patients. Clones were sequenced by immunoSEQ multiplex PCR, and TCRdb holds only the in-frame ones, with some missing. Of around 77,000 clones in the sample, around 94% were seen once. Source material: blood. The clonotype comes from an older woman in good health.

The CDR3: CASRLTGYNYGYTF. The CDR3, as DNA: TGTGCCAGCAGGCTGACAGGGTATAACTATGGCTACACCTTC. This chain joins TRBV28 and TRBJ1-2; 7 bases align to TRBD1. Germline V gene sequence: CDR1 MDHEN, CDR2 SYDVKM. V gave up 6 bases and J gave up 1 base; unmatched junction bases: 5. The CDR3 consists of 14 residues.